The 5 T cell receptor beta chains reported below all come from one sample, sequenced in a study of T cells in Graves' hyperthyroidism and ophthalmopathy. Researchers amplified the TCR beta CDR3 regions from RNA transcripts. HTBI primers were the set used in a first-round RT-PCR of the TCR CDR3. One entry per CDR3 protein, called by TCRdb with MiXCR from the multiplex PCR reads. This table has 250,000 or so distinct CDR3 sequences, approximately 16% appearing once. Sequencing was performed on blood. The source of these receptors is a woman aged 45-65 years with Graves' hyperthyroidism that later progressed to Graves' ophthalmopathy.

This clonotype was counted ten times or more. This chain connects TRBV29-1 to TRBJ1-1, with 7 bases aligning to TRBD1. CDR3 length: 13 amino acids. Germline lookup yields CDR1 SQVTM and CDR2 ANQGSEA. The J segment lost 3 bases and the V segment lost 5 bases, leaving 6 bases of the junction unmatched. The CDR3 sequence: CSVKTGPYTEAFF. As DNA, the CDR3 is TGCAGCGTTAAGACAGGGCCTTACACTGAAGCTTTCTTT. The complete variable domain, with remaining parts taken from reference TRBV29-1 and TRBJ1-1, reads SAVISQKPSRDICQRGTSLTIQCQVDSQVTMMFWYRQQPGQSLTLIATANQGSEATYESGFVIDKFPISRPNLTFSTLTVSNMSPEDSSIYLCSVKTGPYTEAFFGQGTRLTVV.

Many counts were recorded for this clonotype. The chain links TRBV30 to TRBJ2-5; possibly TRBD1 for D (6 bases). The CDR3 consists of 13 residues. With 2 bases removed from V and 0 bases from J, the gap between germline ends came to 7 bases. Germline V gives CDR1 GTSNPN, CDR2 SVGIG (reference sequence). CDR3: CAWSRGYQETQYF. CDR3 nucleotide sequence: TGTGCCTGGAGTAGGGGGTACCAAGAGACCCAGTACTTC.

Regarding this clonotype: A read error may account for a junction end that differs from germline. The chain has TRBV19 and TRBJ2-1, with 10 bases matching TRBD2. This CDR3 region has 14 residues. CDR1 is LNHDA and CDR2 is SQIVND in the germline V gene (reference sequence). For the CDR3, the DNA is TGTGCCAGCGCCACTAGCGGGGATAACAATGGGCAGTTCTTC. Protein: CASATSGDNNGQFF.

This clonotype was picked up many times. This rearrangement joins TRBV2 to TRBJ2-2; D possibly corresponds to TRBD1 (6 bases). This CDR3 spans 13 amino acids. Germline V gene sequence: CDR1 SNHLY, CDR2 FYNNEI. The germline V and J ends were trimmed by 5 bases and 6 bases, with 10 bases remaining between them. The CDR3 DNA reads as TGTGCCAGCAGTTCCTCAGGGGCCGGGGAGCTGTTTTTT. Translation: CASSSSGAGELFF.

The chain recombines TRBV2 with TRBJ2-7; 9 nucleotides align to TRBD1. Per the germline V gene, CDR1 is SNHLY and CDR2 is FYNNEI. CDR3 length: 13 residues. With V trimmed by 5 bases and J by 6 bases, 5 bases remained unmatched. CDR3 residues: CASSPTGGGEQYF. Here the CDR3 DNA reads TGTGCCAGCAGTCCTACAGGGGGCGGCGAGCAGTACTTC.